These 27 T cell receptor beta chains were sequenced from one sample in a study of blood T cell repertoires in COVID-19. Only in-frame clones appear in the TCRdb table, and some are missing; sequencing was by immunoSEQ multiplex PCR. The data show over 200,000 clones, 75% to 90% seen once. Sequenced: PBMCs or T cells enriched from blood (not recorded which). These TCRs come from a man aged 40-50 years who had recovered from COVID-19.

The gene calls are TRBV4-2 and TRBJ1-2, with TRBD1 identical over 7 bases. The germline V gene encodes CDR1 LGHNA and CDR2 YNFKEQ. The ends lost 4 bases at V and 2 bases at J; junction bases unmatched: 28. There are 22 residues in the CDR3. The CDR3 sequence: CASSRRPRDSRGPILKNYGYTF. CDR3 nucleotides: TGTGCCAGCAGCCGGAGACCTCGGGACAGCAGGGGCCCAATACTAAAGAACTATGGCTACACCTTC.

The chain uses TRBV18 and TRBJ1-2; no firm D call. Germline CDR1 and CDR2: KGHSH and LQKENI. This CDR3 has 15 amino acids. Trimming removed 4 bases from V and 8 bases from J, with 20 bases in between. DNA for the CDR3: TGTGCCAGCTCACTAGAAACCGGGTCGCCTTGGGGCTACACCTTC. This codes for CASSLETGSPWGYTF.

This chain uses TRBV11-2 with TRBJ1-4; unclear D gene. With 1 base removed from V and 7 bases from J, the gap between germline ends came to 10 bases. The germline V gene encodes CDR1 SGHAT and CDR2 FQNNGV. The CDR3 is 14 residues long. CDR3 nucleotide sequence: TGTGCCAGCAGCTTAGGGAGGGCTGGTGAAAAACTGTTTTTT. It codes for CASSLGRAGEKLFF.

J is TRBJ2-7 and V is TRBV3-1 (or the pseudogene TRBV3-2); 11 bases align to TRBD1. The germline gives CDR1 LGHDT, CDR2 YNNKEL (reference sequence). V lost 1 base to trimming and J lost 3 bases; unmatched junction nucleotides: 2. This CDR3 contains 15 residues. This chain's CDR3 is CASSQAGTGGYEQYF. CDR3 bases: TGTGCCAGCAGCCAAGCAGGGACAGGGGGCTACGAGCAGTACTTC.

The chain joins TRBV29-1 to TRBJ2-5; 8 bases match TRBD1. V trimming: 5 bases; J trimming: 3 bases; junction bases outside the gene matches: 5. This CDR3 region has 13 residues. In germline, CDR1 is SQVTM, CDR2 ANQGSEA. The CDR3, as DNA: TGCAGCGTTTGTACAGGGGGAGAAGAGACCCAGTACTTC. Its protein is CSVCTGGEETQYF. The full variable domain, with the rest looked up from reference TRBV29-1 and TRBJ2-5, is SAVISQKPSRDICQRGTSLTIQCQVDSQVTMMFWYRQQPGQSLTLIATANQGSEATYESGFVIDKFPISRPNLTFSTLTVSNMSPEDSSIYLCSVCTGGEETQYFGPGTRLLVL.

The chain employs TRBV28 and TRBJ2-5; 9 bases match TRBD1. Germline lookup yields CDR1 MDHEN and CDR2 SYDVKM. The CDR3 runs to 16 residues. The V segment lost 3 bases and the J segment 3 bases; nucleotides outside the gene matches: 8. The CDR3 DNA follows: TGTGCCAGCAGTTTCCTTTGGGGGGACAGGGAAGAGACCCAGTACTTC. It is translated as CASSFLWGDREETQYF. The full variable domain, with the rest looked up from reference TRBV28 and TRBJ2-5, is DVKVTQSSRYLVKRTGEKVFLECVQDMDHENMFWYRQDPGLGLRLIYFSYDVKMKEKGDIPEGYSVSREKKERFSLILESASTNQTSMYLCASSFLWGDREETQYFGPGTRLLVL.

The V gene is TRBV29-1, the J gene TRBJ2-2; D unresolved. The CDR3 loop spans 14 amino acids. Per the germline V gene, CDR1 is SQVTM and CDR2 is ANQGSEA. V shed 6 bases and J shed 7 bases, with 18 bases lying between them. As DNA, the CDR3 is TGCAGCGTCCCCGCGGCAGCGCGAGACGGGGAGCTGTTTTTT. Its translation is CSVPAAARDGELFF.

V is TRBV19 and J is TRBJ1-6, with D possibly matching TRBD1 (5 bases). Germline V CDR1 and CDR2: LNHDA, SQIVND (reference sequence). V was shortened by 4 bases and J by 11 bases, with 15 bases between the two germline ends. The CDR3 runs 14 residues. The CDR3 coding sequence is TGTGCCAGTAGTACCTCGGAGGGGAATACACCCCTCCACTTT. Protein: CASSTSEGNTPLHF.

V gene TRBV5-4 combines with J gene TRBJ1-2; 9 bases align to TRBD1. Germline-derived CDR1 and CDR2 are SGHNT and YYREEE (reference sequence). Germline trimming cut 1 base from V and 5 bases from J; bases unmatched to any gene: 6. The CDR3 consists of 15 residues. The CDR3 DNA follows: TGTGCCAGCAGCTTGACGGGACAGGGAAGATATGGCTACACCTTC. Protein sequence: CASSLTGQGRYGYTF.

The CDR3, as DNA: TGTGCCAGCAGGGCATGGGGCTACACCTTC. This sequence encodes CASRAWGYTF. The rearrangement joins TRBV2 to TRBJ1-2, with unresolved D. Germline assignment: CDR1 SNHLY and CDR2 FYNNEI. V shed 6 bases and J shed 8 bases, with 7 bases lying between them. The CDR3 runs 10 residues.

The CDR3 coding sequence is TGTGCCAGCAGCTTACAGGGTGGCGTAACAGATACGCAGTATTTT. It is translated as CASSLQGGVTDTQYF. The chain employs TRBV7-6 and TRBJ2-3; tentatively, D is TRBD1 (5 bases). Trimming took off 2 bases at V and 3 bases at J, with 12 bases between the two ends. This CDR3 is built from 15 residues. Germline lookup yields CDR1 SGHVS and CDR2 FNYEAQ.

The chain combines TRBV6-4 with TRBJ2-1, with unresolved D. The CDR3 totals 16 residues. Deletions cut 2 bases from V and 0 bases from J, with 11 bases between. In germline, CDR1 is MRHNA, CDR2 SNTAGT. CDR3 protein: CASSDRLRSSYNEQFF. CDR3 coding DNA: TGTGCCAGCAGTGACCGCTTGAGGAGCTCCTACAATGAGCAGTTCTTC.

The chain combines TRBV28 with TRBJ2-7; 7 nucleotides match TRBD2. The CDR3 is 15 amino acids. Trimming at V came to 6 bases and at J to 4 bases, leaving 12 bases not matched to a gene. Germline values: CDR1 MDHEN, CDR2 SYDVKM. The CDR3 sequence: CASSPVREIRYEQYF. The CDR3, as DNA: TGTGCCAGCAGCCCCGTGCGGGAGATCAGGTACGAGCAGTACTTC.

The genes are TRBV19 and TRBJ2-7; TRBD1 aligns across 9 bases. CDR1 is LNHDA and CDR2 is SQIVND in the germline V gene (reference sequence). V was clipped by 1 base and J by 0 bases; unmatched bases: 4. The CDR3 is made up of 16 amino acids. CDR3 DNA sequence: TGTGCCAGTAGTATAGGGGGACAGGGCGACTCCTACGAGCAGTACTTC. This translates into CASSIGGQGDSYEQYF. The complete variable domain, with remaining parts taken from reference TRBV19 and TRBJ2-7, reads DGGITQSPKYLFRKEGQNVTLSCEQNLNHDAMYWYRQDPGQGLRLIYYSQIVNDFQKGDIAEGYSVSREKKESFPLTVTSAQKNPTAFYLCASSIGGQGDSYEQYFGPGTRLTVT.

V gene TRBV2 combines with J gene TRBJ2-7; tentative D call: TRBD2 (6 bases). The V end lost 4 bases, the J end lost 6 bases, and 16 bases lay between the germline ends. The CDR3 sequence is 14 residues long. CDR1 is SNHLY, CDR2 FYNNEI, per germline. In DNA, the CDR3 is TGTGCCAGCAGTGCCCGGGTCTTCGGGGGCGAGCAGTACTTC. This codes for CASSARVFGGEQYF.

This chain joins TRBV3-1 (or the pseudogene TRBV3-2) and TRBJ2-2; 7 positions agree with TRBD1. The CDR3 is 16 amino acids. The germline V gene has CDR1 LGHDT and CDR2 YNNKEL (reference sequence). The ends lost 4 bases at V and 4 bases at J; junction bases unmatched: 9. This chain's CDR3 is CASSPATGLSTGELFF. The CDR3 nucleotides read TGTGCCAGCAGCCCCGCGACAGGGTTAAGCACCGGGGAGCTGTTTTTT.

This chain uses TRBV5-1 with TRBJ2-1, with D unclear. Germline values: CDR1 SGHRS, CDR2 YFSETQ. This CDR3 region has 16 residues. V was pared by 0 bases and J by 3 bases, with 13 bases between. The CDR3 sequence is CASSLGPEPFYNEQFF. Written as DNA, the CDR3 is TGCGCCAGCAGCTTGGGTCCAGAACCTTTCTACAATGAGCAGTTCTTC. Filled out from reference TRBV5-1 and TRBJ2-1, the complete variable domain reads KAGVTQTPRYLIKTRGQQVTLSCSPISGHRSVSWYQQTPGQGLQFLFEYFSETQRNKGNFPGRFSGRQFSNSRSEMNVSTLELGDSALYLCASSLGPEPFYNEQFFGPGTRLTVL.

This clone was observed once. CDR3 protein: CASSQGQGYYQETQYF. The CDR3 coding sequence is TGCGCCAGCAGCCAAGGCCAGGGGTATTACCAAGAGACCCAGTACTTC. The chain links TRBV4-1 to TRBJ2-5; a weak D match, TRBD1 (6 bases). The V end lost 1 base, the J end lost 0 bases, and 12 bases lay between the germline ends. This CDR3 comprises 16 residues. Germline V gene lookup returns CDR1 MGHRA and CDR2 YSYEKL.

The chain recombines TRBV5-3 with TRBJ2-7, with TRBD2 matching 7 bases. TRBV5-3 is assigned to the ORF class and has an uncertain function. CDR3 length: 17 residues. Trimming removed 3 bases from V and 2 bases from J; junction bases left unmatched: 14. The CDR3 sequence is CARSWIREASGPYEQYF. CDR3 in DNA: TGTGCCAGAAGCTGGATTCGGGAGGCTAGCGGACCCTACGAGCAGTACTTC.

Of note for this clone: Additional DNA sequences in this sample encode the identical CDR3. The rearrangement links TRBV9 to TRBJ1-1, with 7 bases lining up with TRBD1. CDR3 length equals 14 residues. Losses at the gene ends were 4 bases for V and 4 bases for J; bases not matched to a gene: 7. Looked up from germline, CDR1 is SGDLS and CDR2 is YYNGEE. The DNA for the CDR3 is TGTGCCAGCAGCTTGACCCCAGGGGGCACTGAAGCTTTCTTT. Amino acid sequence: CASSLTPGGTEAFF.

The chain links TRBV23-1 to TRBJ1-5; D remains ambiguous. TRBV23-1 is filed as an ORF, its function uncertain. With 6 bases removed from V and 4 bases from J, the gap between germline ends came to 7 bases. The length of the CDR3 is 12 residues. Written as DNA, the CDR3 is TGCGCCAGCAGAATCAAAAATCAGCCCCAGCATTTT. Encoded protein: CASRIKNQPQHF.

The gene calls are TRBV6-4 and TRBJ1-1; the D is unclear. V was trimmed by 5 bases and J by 2 bases, leaving 9 bases between them. From germline, CDR1 is MRHNA and CDR2 SNTAGT. The CDR3 totals 13 residues. CDR3 nucleotides: TGTGCCAGCAGTACAGAAATCAACACTGAAGCTTTCTTT. Translating it yields CASSTEINTEAFF.

The rearrangement uses TRBV27 and TRBJ2-7; the match to TRBD2 covers 7 bases. The CDR3 has 17 residues. Trimming removed 5 bases from V and 4 bases from J; junction bases left unmatched: 17. Per germline, CDR1 MNHEY and CDR2 SMNVEV (reference sequence). In nucleotides, the CDR3 is TGTGCCAGCAGTCCGATTATTGGGGGGGAGGGCCGGTACGAGCAGTACTTC. Its translation is CASSPIIGGEGRYEQYF.

This chain connects TRBV28 to TRBJ2-1, with 15 bases lining up with TRBD2. CDR3 length: 15 amino acids. The junction had 0 bases not matched to a gene; V was cut back by 2 bases and J by 7 bases. Germline V lookup: CDR1 MDHEN, CDR2 SYDVKM. The chain's CDR3 is CASSLGTSGRNEQFF. In DNA, the CDR3 is TGTGCCAGCAGTTTAGGGACTAGCGGGAGGAATGAGCAGTTCTTC.

This chain joins TRBV3-1 (or the pseudogene TRBV3-2) and TRBJ1-1; 8 bases agree with TRBD1. The V segment lost 4 bases and the J segment 11 bases; nucleotides outside the gene matches: 9. The CDR3 is made up of 13 amino acids. Germline CDR1 reads LGHDT; CDR2 reads YNNKEL (reference sequence). In DNA form, the CDR3 reads TGTGCCAGCAGCCCTGGACAGGGAAGGCAGGCTTTCTTT. Protein product: CASSPGQGRQAFF.

The rearrangement links TRBV18 to TRBJ2-2, with TRBD1 matching over 8 bases. Trimming cost V 3 bases and J 0 bases; bases outside gene matches: 3. The CDR3 runs 16 residues. CDR1 is KGHSH, CDR2 LQKENI, per germline. In nucleotides, the CDR3 is TGTGCCAGCTCACCCCAGGGACAGGCGAACACCGGGGAGCTGTTTTTT. Translated, it gives CASSPQGQANTGELFF. Filled out from reference TRBV18 and TRBJ2-2, the complete variable domain reads NAGVMQNPRHLVRRRGQEARLRCSPMKGHSHVYWYRQLPEEGLKFMVYLQKENIIDESGMPKERFSAEFPKEGPSILRIQQVVRGDSAAYFCASSPQGQANTGELFFGEGSRLTVL.

Details on this clone: Its ends do not fully match the called genes, so a read error is possible. The chain links TRBV7-9 to TRBJ1-2; tentative D call: TRBD1 (5 bases). The CDR3 is 11 amino acids. The germline V gene encodes CDR1 SEHNR and CDR2 FQNEAQ (reference sequence). In DNA, the CDR3 is TGTGCCAGCAGCTTGGGGGGAGAACCATACTTC. Protein sequence: CASSLGGEPYF.